The next 8 T cell receptor beta chains were all read from a single sample in a study of blood T cells in healthy people across ages. A second PCR, run for about 7 to 12 cycles, used a sample-barcoded 5' primer plus a J-beta primer mix. TCRdb reprocessed the 5' RACE reads with MiXCR, giving one entry per CDR3 protein. The data contain over 750,000 distinct CDR3 sequences, roughly 25% of them singletons. The data also belong to a second study, concerning T cells of mothers and their children.

Specimen: blood. These TCRs come from a boy aged 5-17 years in good health.

The chain is built from TRBV5-1 and TRBJ2-5; 9 positions match TRBD1. The CDR3 has 15 amino acids. Germline CDR1 is SGHRS and CDR2 is YFSETQ. V gave up 5 bases and J gave up 2 bases; unmatched junction bases: 7. The CDR3 nucleotides are TGCGCCAGCAGATACGGACAGGGGAGACAAGAGACCCAGTACTTC. Encoded protein: CASRYGQGRQETQYF.

Concerning this clonotype: Compared with germline, one end of the junction differs, possibly owing to a read error. The chain uses TRBV6-5 and TRBJ2-5; 7 bases are a match to TRBD2. Germline V CDR1 and CDR2: MNHEY, SVGAGI. This CDR3 spans 14 amino acids. The CDR3 DNA is TGTGCCAGCCAAAGGCGCGGGAGTAGCGAGACCCAGTGCTTC. It yields the protein CASQRRGSSETQCF.

J is TRBJ2-5 and V is TRBV5-1; 11 nucleotides align to TRBD2. The CDR3 runs 15 residues. Trimming cost V 3 bases and J 3 bases; bases outside gene matches: 4. Germline V lookup: CDR1 SGHRS, CDR2 YFSETQ. CDR3 in amino acids: CASSYQGLAEETQYF. CDR3 sequence (DNA): TGCGCCAGCAGCTACCAGGGACTAGCGGAAGAGACCCAGTACTTC.

CDR3 protein: CASSLTTSENNEQFF. For the CDR3, the DNA is TGTGCCAGCAGCTTAACAACTAGCGAAAACAATGAGCAGTTCTTC. The chain couples TRBV7-9 to TRBJ2-1, with TRBD2 matching 7 bases. Germline CDR1 and CDR2: SEHNR and FQNEAQ (reference sequence). The length of the CDR3 is 15 residues. The J segment lost 5 bases and the V segment lost 2 bases, leaving 6 bases of the junction unmatched.

This clonotype has only a few counts. The DNA of the CDR3 is TGTGCCAGCAGCCAAAAGGGAGGCGGGGAAGAGACCCAGTACTTC. Amino acids: CASSQKGGGEETQYF. The chain is built from TRBV4-2 and TRBJ2-5, with D maybe TRBD2 (6 bases). This CDR3 is built from 15 residues. V gave up 2 bases and J gave up 3 bases, with 13 bases separating them. Germline CDR1 LGHNA, CDR2 YNFKEQ.

The chain joins TRBV5-8 to TRBJ2-7, with D possibly TRBD2 on 5 matching bases. Germline V lookup: CDR1 SGHTS, CDR2 YDEGEE. V lost 0 bases to trimming and J lost 5 bases, with 9 bases between them. The CDR3 covers 13 residues. CDR3 coding DNA: TGTGCCAGCAGCTTGGGGAGGTACCACGAGCAGTACTTC. Amino acids: CASSLGRYHEQYF.

This clonotype was recorded a few times. The chain combines TRBV12-3 or TRBV12-4 with TRBJ1-2, with 9 bases that match TRBD1. Trimming cost V 5 bases and J 4 bases; bases outside gene matches: 2. The CDR3 sequence is 13 residues long. For the CDR3, the DNA is TGTGCCAGCAGTGACAGGGGGACCTATGGCTACACCTTC. It encodes CASSDRGTYGYTF.

A few counts support this clonotype. The CDR3 region is CASSYLWFSGELFF. The CDR3 DNA reads as TGTGCCAGCAGTTACTTATGGTTCTCCGGGGAGCTGTTTTTT. This chain joins TRBV6-6 and TRBJ2-2, with D unresolved. Trimming pared 1 base from V and 6 bases from J, leaving 9 bases between. Germline V gives CDR1 MNHNY, CDR2 SVGAGI (reference sequence). The CDR3 contains 14 residues.